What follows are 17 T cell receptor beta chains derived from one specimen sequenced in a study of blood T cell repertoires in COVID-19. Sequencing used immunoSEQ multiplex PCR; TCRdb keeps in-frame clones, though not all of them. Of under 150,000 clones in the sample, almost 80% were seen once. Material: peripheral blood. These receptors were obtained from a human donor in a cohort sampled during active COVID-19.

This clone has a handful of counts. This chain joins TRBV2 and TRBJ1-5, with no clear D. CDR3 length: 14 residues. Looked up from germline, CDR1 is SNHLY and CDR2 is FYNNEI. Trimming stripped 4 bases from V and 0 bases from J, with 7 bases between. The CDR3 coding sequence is TGTGCCAGCAGTGGCACAGCTAGCAATCAGCCCCAGCATTTT. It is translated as CASSGTASNQPQHF.

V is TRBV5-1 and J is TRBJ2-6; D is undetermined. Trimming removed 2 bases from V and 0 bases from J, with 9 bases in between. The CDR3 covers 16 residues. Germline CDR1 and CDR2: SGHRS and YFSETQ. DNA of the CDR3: TGCGCCAGCAGCTTAGACACAAGCTCTGGGGCCAACGTCCTGACTTTC. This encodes CASSLDTSSGANVLTF.

CDR3 bases: TGTGCCAGCAGCGTAGTAGGGGGTTGGACAGATACGCAGTATTTT. It encodes CASSVVGGWTDTQYF. The genes are TRBV9 and TRBJ2-3; tentatively, D is TRBD1 (6 bases). Per the germline V gene, CDR1 is SGDLS and CDR2 is YYNGEE. The CDR3 runs to 15 residues. The V end was cut by 0 bases, the J end by 3 bases, with 11 bases between.

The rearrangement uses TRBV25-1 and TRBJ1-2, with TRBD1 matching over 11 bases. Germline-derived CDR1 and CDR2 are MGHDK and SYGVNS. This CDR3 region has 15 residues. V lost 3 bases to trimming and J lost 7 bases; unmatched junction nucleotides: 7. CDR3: CASSDPGQGVLGYTF. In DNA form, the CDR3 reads TGTGCCAGCAGTGATCCGGGACAGGGGGTGCTTGGCTACACCTTC.

The CDR3 DNA follows: TGTGCCAGTAGTACAGGACAGGGACTGACAGGGGCCAACGTCCTGACTTTC. Amino acids: CASSTGQGLTGANVLTF. The J gene is TRBJ2-6, the V gene TRBV19; TRBD1 matches 8 bases. V was pared by 4 bases and J by 4 bases, with 9 bases of the junction left unmatched. The CDR3 has 17 residues. Per germline, CDR1 LNHDA and CDR2 SQIVND (reference sequence). Supplemented by reference TRBV19 and TRBJ2-6, the full variable domain reads DGGITQSPKYLFRKEGQNVTLSCEQNLNHDAMYWYRQDPGQGLRLIYYSQIVNDFQKGDIAEGYSVSREKKESFPLTVTSAQKNPTAFYLCASSTGQGLTGANVLTFGAGSRLTVL.

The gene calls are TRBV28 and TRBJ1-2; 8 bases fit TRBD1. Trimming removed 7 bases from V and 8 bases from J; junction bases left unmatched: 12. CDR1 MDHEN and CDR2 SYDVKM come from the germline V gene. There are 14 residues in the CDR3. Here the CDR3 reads CASTPGGGAGGYTF. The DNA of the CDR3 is TGTGCCAGCACGCCAGGGGGCGGAGCGGGAGGCTACACCTTC.

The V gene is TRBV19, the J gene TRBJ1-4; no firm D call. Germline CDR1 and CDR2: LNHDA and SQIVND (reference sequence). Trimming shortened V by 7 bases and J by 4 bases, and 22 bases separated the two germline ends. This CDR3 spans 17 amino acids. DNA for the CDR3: TGTGCCAGTACCATTGCTCCCTCCCCAGTACATAATGAAAAACTGTTTTTT. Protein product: CASTIAPSPVHNEKLFF.

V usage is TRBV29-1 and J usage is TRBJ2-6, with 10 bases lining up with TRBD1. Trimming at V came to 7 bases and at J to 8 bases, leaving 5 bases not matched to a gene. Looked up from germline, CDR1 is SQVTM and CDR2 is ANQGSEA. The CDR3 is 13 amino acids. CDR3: CSARQGASNVLTF. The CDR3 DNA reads TGCAGCGCCCGACAGGGGGCGTCCAACGTCCTGACTTTC.

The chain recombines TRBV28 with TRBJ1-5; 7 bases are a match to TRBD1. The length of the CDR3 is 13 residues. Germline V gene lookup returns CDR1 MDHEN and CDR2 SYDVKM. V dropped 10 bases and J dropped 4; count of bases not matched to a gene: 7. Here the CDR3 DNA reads TGTGCCACCAAAAGGGGGCGGAATCAGCCCCAGCATTTT. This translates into CATKRGRNQPQHF.

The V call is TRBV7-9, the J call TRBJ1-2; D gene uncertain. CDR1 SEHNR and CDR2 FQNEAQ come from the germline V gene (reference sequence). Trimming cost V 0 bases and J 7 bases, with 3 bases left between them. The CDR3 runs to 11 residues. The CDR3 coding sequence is TGTGCCAGCAGCTTAGCGGCTGGCTACACCTTC. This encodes CASSLAAGYTF.

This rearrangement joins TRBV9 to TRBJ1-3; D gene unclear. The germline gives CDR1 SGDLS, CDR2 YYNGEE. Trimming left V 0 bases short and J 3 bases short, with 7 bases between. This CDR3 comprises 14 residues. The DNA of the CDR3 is TGTGCCAGCAGCGTAGATCCCAGTGGAAACACCATATATTTT. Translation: CASSVDPSGNTIYF.

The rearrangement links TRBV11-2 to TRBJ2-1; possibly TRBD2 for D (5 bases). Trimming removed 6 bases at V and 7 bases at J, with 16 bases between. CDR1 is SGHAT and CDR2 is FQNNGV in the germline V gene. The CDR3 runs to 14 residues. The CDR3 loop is CASRKATSGNEQFF. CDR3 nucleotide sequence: TGTGCCAGCAGAAAAGCCACGTCGGGAAATGAGCAGTTCTTC. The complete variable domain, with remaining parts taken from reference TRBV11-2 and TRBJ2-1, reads EAGVAQSPRYKIIEKRQSVAFWCNPISGHATLYWYQQILGQGPKLLIQFQNNGVVDDSQLPKDRFSAERLKGVDSTLKIQPAKLEDSAVYLCASRKATSGNEQFFGPGTRLTVL.

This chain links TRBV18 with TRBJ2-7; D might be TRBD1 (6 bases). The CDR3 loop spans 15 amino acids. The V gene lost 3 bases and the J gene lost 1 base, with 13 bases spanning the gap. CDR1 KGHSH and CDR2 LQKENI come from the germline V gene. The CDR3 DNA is TGTGCCAGCTCACCTAGCACCGGGACATCCTACGAGCAGTACTTC. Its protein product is CASSPSTGTSYEQYF.

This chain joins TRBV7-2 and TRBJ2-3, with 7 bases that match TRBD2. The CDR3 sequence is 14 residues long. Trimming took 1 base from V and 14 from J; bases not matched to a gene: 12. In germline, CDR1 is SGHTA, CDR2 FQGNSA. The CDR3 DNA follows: TGTGCCAGCAGCTTAGGTGTTGCGGGGGACGGACCGTATTTT. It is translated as CASSLGVAGDGPYF.

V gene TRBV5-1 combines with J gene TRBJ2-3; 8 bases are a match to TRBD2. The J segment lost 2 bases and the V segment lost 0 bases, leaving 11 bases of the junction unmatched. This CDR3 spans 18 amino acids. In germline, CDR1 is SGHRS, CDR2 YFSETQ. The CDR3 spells CASSLGVLAGGLTDTQYF. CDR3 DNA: TGCGCCAGCAGCTTGGGAGTCCTGGCGGGGGGCCTCACAGATACGCAGTATTTT.

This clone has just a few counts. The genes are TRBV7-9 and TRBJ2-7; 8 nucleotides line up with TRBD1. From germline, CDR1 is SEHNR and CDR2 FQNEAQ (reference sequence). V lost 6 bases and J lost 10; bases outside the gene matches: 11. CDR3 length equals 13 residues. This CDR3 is CASSQQDRGGQYF. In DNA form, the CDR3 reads TGTGCCAGCAGTCAGCAAGACAGGGGAGGACAGTACTTC. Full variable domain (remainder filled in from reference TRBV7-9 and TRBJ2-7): DTGVSQNPRHKITKRGQNVTFRCDPISEHNRLYWYRQTLGQGPEFLTYFQNEAQLEKSRLLSDRFSAERPKGSFSTLEIQRTEQGDSAMYLCASSQQDRGGQYFGPGTRLTVT.

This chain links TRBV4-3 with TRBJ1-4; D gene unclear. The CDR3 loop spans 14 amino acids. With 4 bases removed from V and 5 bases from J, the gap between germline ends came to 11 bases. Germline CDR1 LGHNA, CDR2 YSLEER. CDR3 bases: TGCGCCAGCAGCCCCGCGGGCATCAATGAAAAACTGTTTTTT. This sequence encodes CASSPAGINEKLFF.